A single sample is the source of the 15 T cell receptor beta chains below, sequenced in a study of vaccination effects on CD4 cells after COVID-19. For these TCRs, the target antigens are not known. ViraFEST assay sequencing came after antigen-specific CD4+ T cells were expanded with viral peptide pools. Culture proceeded for 10 days, and CD4+ T cells were then isolated. It was between March and December 2020 that the person had a SARS-CoV-2 infection confirmed by PCR. The repertoire was sequenced with immunoSEQ multiplex PCR; TCRdb's copy has only in-frame clones and lacks some. The table has roughly 27,000 clones, about 77% seen once; the top ten hold around 21%. The input for sequencing was CD4+ T cells from PBMCs cultured with HCoV-NL63 spike peptides, taken before COVID-19 vaccination. These receptors were obtained from a human donor who had a prior SARS-CoV-2 infection.

The J gene is TRBJ1-2, the V gene TRBV20-1; possible D gene TRBD1, 6 bases. The germline CDR1 and CDR2 sequences are DFQATT and SNEGSKA (reference sequence). This CDR3 comprises 11 residues. Trimming stripped 5 bases from V and 7 bases from J, with 11 bases between. The CDR3 region has the DNA TGCAGTGCTCAAGGGGGAGTTGGCTACACCTTC. This gives the protein CSAQGGVGYTF.

The rearrangement uses TRBV2 and TRBJ2-5, with a tentative D call TRBD1 (5 bases). The V end was cut by 7 bases, the J end by 2 bases, with 11 bases between. The CDR3 has 13 amino acids. Germline loops: CDR1 SNHLY, CDR2 FYNNEI. CDR3 loop: CASTRDRQETQYF. CDR3 coding DNA: TGTGCCAGCACCCGAGACAGACAAGAGACCCAGTACTTC. Full variable domain (outside the CDR3, taken from reference TRBV2 and TRBJ2-5): EPEVTQTPSHQVTQMGQEVILRCVPISNHLYFYWYRQILGQKVEFLVSFYNNEISEKSEIFDDQFSVERPDGSNFTLKIRSTKLEDSAMYFCASTRDRQETQYFGPGTRLLVL.

The chain recombines TRBV3-1 (or the pseudogene TRBV3-2) with TRBJ2-5; D ambiguous. Germline CDR1 LGHDT, CDR2 YNNKEL (reference sequence). Deletions cut 6 bases from V and 2 bases from J, with 10 bases between. The CDR3 sequence is 13 residues long. CDR3 nucleotide sequence: TGTGCCAGCAGTGGCACGGCTCAAGAGACCCAGTACTTC. Encoded protein: CASSGTAQETQYF.

This clone occurred a few times. This chain connects TRBV7-2 to TRBJ1-3; D ambiguous. The CDR3 is 12 residues long. V lost 4 bases and J 6 bases, leaving 7 bases between the germline ends. CDR1 is SGHTA, CDR2 FQGNSA, per germline. The DNA for the CDR3 is TGTGCCAGCAGCTCTGGTGTAAACACCATATATTTT. This sequence encodes CASSSGVNTIYF.

This clone was detected only once. The chain is built from TRBV18 and TRBJ2-7, with TRBD1 matching 8 bases. CDR1 and CDR2 from the germline V gene are KGHSH and LQKENI. Unmatched junction bases numbered 8, after V lost 5 bases and J lost 2 bases. The CDR3 runs 15 residues. The CDR3 spells CASSARQGSPYEQYF. CDR3 DNA sequence: TGTGCCAGCTCAGCCCGACAGGGGTCCCCCTACGAGCAGTACTTC.

The chain employs TRBV6-5 and TRBJ2-7; D possibly corresponds to TRBD1 (6 bases). The CDR3 spans 13 residues. Trimming pared 7 bases from V and 5 bases from J, leaving 15 bases between. Per germline, CDR1 MNHEY and CDR2 SVGAGI. The chain's CDR3 is CASNPRGVDEQYF. CDR3 DNA sequence: TGTGCCAGCAATCCCAGGGGTGTGGACGAGCAGTACTTC.

The chain employs TRBV15 and TRBJ2-1; 12 nucleotides line up with TRBD2. The CDR3 consists of 18 residues. The germline V gene encodes CDR1 LNHNV and CDR2 YYDKDF (reference sequence). Trimming at V came to 3 bases and at J to 6 bases, leaving 12 bases not matched to a gene. CDR3 bases: TGTGCCACCAGCAGGCAACGAACGACTAGCGGGAGTGCCAATGAGCAGTTCTTC. Protein product: CATSRQRTTSGSANEQFF. The full variable domain, completed using reference TRBV15 and TRBJ2-1, is DAMVIQNPRYQVTQFGKPVTLSCSQTLNHNVMYWYQQKSSQAPKLLFHYYDKDFNNEADTPDNFQSRRPNTSFCFLDIRSPGLGDTAMYLCATSRQRTTSGSANEQFFGPGTRLTVL.

The V gene is TRBV3-1 (or the pseudogene TRBV3-2), the J gene TRBJ1-4, with TRBD1 identical over 10 bases. CDR1 and CDR2 (germline): LGHDT, YNNKEL (reference sequence). The CDR3 is 16 residues long. With 1 base clipped from V and 4 bases from J, the junction kept 3 bases outside the gene matches. The CDR3 DNA follows: TGTGCCAGCAGCCAAGCGTGGACAGGGGGTAATGAAAAACTGTTTTTT. This codes for CASSQAWTGGNEKLFF.

This clone was detected only a few times. The rearrangement links TRBV6-4 to TRBJ1-5; TRBD1 matches 9 bases. Per the germline V gene, CDR1 is MRHNA and CDR2 is SNTAGT. CDR3 length: 15 residues. The junction had 5 bases not matched to a gene; V was cut back by 6 bases and J by 2 bases. CDR3 region: CASRGTGKGNQPQHF. DNA for the CDR3: TGTGCCAGCAGAGGGACAGGGAAGGGCAATCAGCCCCAGCATTTT.

This clone was seen a handful of times. The rearrangement uses TRBV5-1 and TRBJ2-5; no clear D. The CDR3 has 13 residues. With 2 bases removed from V and 1 base from J, the gap between germline ends came to 6 bases. Germline values: CDR1 SGHRS, CDR2 YFSETQ. CDR3 coding DNA: TGCGCCAGCAGCTTCAACACCCAAGAGACCCAGTACTTC. It specifies CASSFNTQETQYF. Filled out from reference TRBV5-1 and TRBJ2-5, the complete variable domain reads KAGVTQTPRYLIKTRGQQVTLSCSPISGHRSVSWYQQTPGQGLQFLFEYFSETQRNKGNFPGRFSGRQFSNSRSEMNVSTLELGDSALYLCASSFNTQETQYFGPGTRLLVL.

The chain is built from TRBV19 and TRBJ1-5; TRBD1 matches 11 bases. Per the germline V gene, CDR1 is LNHDA and CDR2 is SQIVND (reference sequence). The CDR3 totals 17 residues. V lost 4 bases and J lost 2; bases outside the gene matches: 7. CDR3 coding DNA: TGTGCCAGTAGTAAGGGTCGGACAGGGGGCGGCAATCAGCCCCAGCATTTT. It codes for CASSKGRTGGGNQPQHF. The full variable domain, completed using reference TRBV19 and TRBJ1-5, is DGGITQSPKYLFRKEGQNVTLSCEQNLNHDAMYWYRQDPGQGLRLIYYSQIVNDFQKGDIAEGYSVSREKKESFPLTVTSAQKNPTAFYLCASSKGRTGGGNQPQHFGDGTRLSIL.

The V gene is TRBV18, the J gene TRBJ1-3; no definite D call. V was clipped by 2 bases and J by 12 bases, with 11 bases between them. The V gene's germline CDR1 is KGHSH and CDR2 LQKENI. The CDR3 has 12 amino acids. This CDR3 is CASSPWEADIYF. CDR3 DNA: TGTGCCAGCTCACCATGGGAGGCAGACATATATTTT.

The chain recombines TRBV10-2 with TRBJ1-3; D is uncertain. Germline loops: CDR1 WSHSY, CDR2 SAAADI. V gave up 4 bases and J gave up 0 bases, with 10 bases separating them. The CDR3 has 15 residues. DNA for the CDR3: TGCGCCAGCAGTGGTTCTTGGCTCTCTGGAAACACCATATATTTT. Its protein product is CASSGSWLSGNTIYF.

The gene calls are TRBV5-4 and TRBJ2-2; D is uncertain. The germline gives CDR1 SGHNT, CDR2 YYREEE (reference sequence). V lost 2 bases, J lost 7 bases, and 6 bases lay in between. The CDR3 covers 12 residues. CDR3 region: CASSFVSGELFF. The CDR3 region has the DNA TGTGCCAGCAGCTTTGTTAGCGGGGAGCTGTTTTTT.

J is TRBJ1-3 and V is TRBV19; D may be TRBD1 (5 bases). The CDR3 runs 14 residues. Germline loops: CDR1 LNHDA, CDR2 SQIVND (reference sequence). Trimming left V 8 bases short and J 0 bases short, with 11 bases between. The CDR3 nucleotides read TGTGCCAGTCGGAGACAGAACTCTGGAAACACCATATATTTT. Its protein product is CASRRQNSGNTIYF.